Listed below are T cell receptor beta chains from one sample, sequenced in a study of blood T cell repertoires in COVID-19. Clones were sequenced by immunoSEQ multiplex PCR, and TCRdb holds only the in-frame ones, with some missing. Here the sample spans about 180,000 clones, approximately 83% being singletons. The sequenced sample consisted of peripheral blood. These receptors were collected from a human donor with active or convalescent COVID-19. The donor label of this sample is uncertain. The CDR3 runs from the conserved cysteine through the conserved F or W. Fields, in order: D gene, J gene, V gene, clone size, CDR3 DNA, CDR3 protein. A D gene is named only where the DNA matches it firmly. Not every row has a clone size; where given, it reads once, few, many or a size class.

d_gene: NA
j_gene: TRBJ1-1
v_gene: TRBV19
abundance: few
CDR3nt: TGTGCCAGTAGTATGAGCACTGAAGCTTTCTTT
CDR3aa: CASSMSTEAFF

d_gene: NA
j_gene: TRBJ2-6
v_gene: TRBV9
abundance: NA
CDR3nt: TGTGCCAGCAGCGTAGGAGACTCTGGGGCCAACGTCCTGACTTTC
CDR3aa: CASSVGDSGANVLTF

d_gene: TRBD1
j_gene: TRBJ1-2
v_gene: TRBV7-2
abundance: NA
CDR3nt: TGTGCCAGCAGCACCACCGGGACAGGTTTTAACTATGGCTACACCTTC
CDR3aa: CASSTTGTGFNYGYTF

d_gene: TRBD1
j_gene: TRBJ1-2
v_gene: TRBV6-5
abundance: NA
CDR3nt: TGTGCCAGCGGAAAGGGGACAGCTTCTAACTATGGCTACACCTTC
CDR3aa: CASGKGTASNYGYTF

d_gene: TRBD2
j_gene: TRBJ2-1
v_gene: TRBV7-2
abundance: NA
CDR3nt: TGTGCCAGCAGGTCCCGCGGGAGGACTAGCGGGATCACTGAGCAGTTCTTC
CDR3aa: CASRSRGRTSGITEQFF

d_gene: NA
j_gene: TRBJ1-5
v_gene: TRBV5-8
abundance: NA
CDR3nt: TGTGCCAGCAGCTTGAGGAGAGGGAATCAGCCCCAGCATTTT
CDR3aa: CASSLRRGNQPQHF

d_gene: NA
j_gene: TRBJ1-1
v_gene: TRBV18
abundance: NA
CDR3nt: TGTGCCAGCTCACCAGAGGGGGTGAACACTGAAGCTTTCTTT
CDR3aa: CASSPEGVNTEAFF

d_gene: NA
j_gene: TRBJ2-5
v_gene: TRBV4-1
abundance: NA
CDR3nt: TGCGCCAGCAGCCAAGAAGCCGGGACCCAGTACTTC
CDR3aa: CASSQEAGTQYF

d_gene: NA
j_gene: TRBJ2-2
v_gene: TRBV7-2
abundance: NA
CDR3nt: TGTGCCAGCAGCTCCCGTCGGGAGAAGACCGGGGAGCTGTTTTTT
CDR3aa: CASSSRREKTGELFF

d_gene: NA
j_gene: TRBJ1-1
v_gene: TRBV9
abundance: NA
CDR3nt: TGTGCCAGCAGCGTAGCTTCAGGGCTGAACACTGAAGCTTTCTTT
CDR3aa: CASSVASGLNTEAFF

d_gene: NA
j_gene: TRBJ2-7
v_gene: TRBV5-6
abundance: NA
CDR3nt: TGTGCCAGCAGCTCCCAGGGAAGGTTCTACGAGCAGTACTTC
CDR3aa: CASSSQGRFYEQYF

d_gene: NA
j_gene: TRBJ2-7
v_gene: TRBV6-1
abundance: NA
CDR3nt: TGTGCCAGCAGTGAAGTGGGAGGCTACGAGCAGTACTTC
CDR3aa: CASSEVGGYEQYF

d_gene: NA
j_gene: TRBJ2-7
v_gene: TRBV6-5
abundance: few
CDR3nt: TGTGCCAGCAGCCCCCCGGACACCTCCTACGAGCAGTACTTC
CDR3aa: CASSPPDTSYEQYF

d_gene: TRBD1
j_gene: TRBJ2-2
v_gene: TRBV5-5
abundance: NA
CDR3nt: TGTGCCAGCAGCTGGCAGGGGGTGGACACCGGGGAGCTGTTTTTT
CDR3aa: CASSWQGVDTGELFF

d_gene: NA
j_gene: TRBJ2-3
v_gene: TRBV14
abundance: NA
CDR3nt: TGTGCCAGCAGCCGCGGGCGACTAGATACGCAGTATTTT
CDR3aa: CASSRGRLDTQYF

d_gene: TRBD1
j_gene: TRBJ1-2
v_gene: TRBV7-9
abundance: NA
CDR3nt: TGTGCCAGCAGTTCCGGGACAGAGTATGGCTACACCTTC
CDR3aa: CASSSGTEYGYTF

d_gene: NA
j_gene: TRBJ2-7
v_gene: TRBV5-1
abundance: NA
CDR3nt: TGCGCCAGCAGCTTAACTACCTACGAGCAGTACTTC
CDR3aa: CASSLTTYEQYF

d_gene: TRBD2
j_gene: TRBJ2-5
v_gene: TRBV7-6
abundance: NA
CDR3nt: TGTGCCAGCAGCAATACCCGGGGGGGGGCGGAAGAGACCCAGTACTTC
CDR3aa: CASSNTRGGAEETQYF

d_gene: TRBD2
j_gene: TRBJ2-1
v_gene: TRBV29-1
abundance: NA
CDR3nt: TGCAGCGGATGGACGAGCGGGGGGCCCCATGAGCAGTTCTTC
CDR3aa: CSGWTSGGPHEQFF

d_gene: NA
j_gene: TRBJ1-2
v_gene: TRBV6-2/TRBV6-3
abundance: NA
CDR3nt: TGTGCCAGCAGTTTGGGGCCCGCTAGGGATGGCTACACCTTC
CDR3aa: CASSLGPARDGYTF

d_gene: NA
j_gene: TRBJ1-5
v_gene: TRBV19
abundance: NA
CDR3nt: TGTGCCAGTAGTATACCCGCGCGGGGAAATCAGCCCCAGCATTTT
CDR3aa: CASSIPARGNQPQHF

d_gene: NA
j_gene: TRBJ1-2
v_gene: TRBV7-2
abundance: NA
CDR3nt: TGTGCCAGCAGCTTCACAGCTACCTATGGCTACACCTTC
CDR3aa: CASSFTATYGYTF

d_gene: NA
j_gene: TRBJ2-1
v_gene: TRBV6-2/TRBV6-3
abundance: NA
CDR3nt: TGTGCCAGCAGTTACCGACCCCAGGTATGGAATGAGCAGTTCTTC
CDR3aa: CASSYRPQVWNEQFF

d_gene: TRBD2
j_gene: TRBJ2-2
v_gene: TRBV4-1
abundance: NA
CDR3nt: TGCGCCAGCAGCCAAGGTAGCGCGGGAGGGCTTACCGGGGAGCTGTTTTTT
CDR3aa: CASSQGSAGGLTGELFF

d_gene: NA
j_gene: TRBJ2-1
v_gene: TRBV5-4
abundance: NA
CDR3nt: TGTGCCAGCAGCCGGGACTTAAGCTCCTACAATGAGCAGTTCTTC
CDR3aa: CASSRDLSSYNEQFF

d_gene: TRBD1
j_gene: TRBJ2-5
v_gene: TRBV6-1
abundance: NA
CDR3nt: TGTGCCAGCAGTGATAGGGGGCGGGAGACCCAGTACTTC
CDR3aa: CASSDRGRETQYF

d_gene: NA
j_gene: TRBJ1-2
v_gene: TRBV18
abundance: NA
CDR3nt: TGTGCCAGCTCACCGAATGGCGGAACTAACGGCTACACCTTC
CDR3aa: CASSPNGGTNGYTF

d_gene: TRBD1
j_gene: TRBJ1-2
v_gene: TRBV5-6
abundance: NA
CDR3nt: TGTGCCAGCTGGGCGTCGGGACAGGGAGACTATGGCTACACCTTC
CDR3aa: CASWASGQGDYGYTF

d_gene: NA
j_gene: TRBJ2-7
v_gene: TRBV29-1
abundance: NA
CDR3nt: TGCAGCGTTATTCGGGTCGAGCAGTACTTC
CDR3aa: CSVIRVEQYF

d_gene: TRBD2
j_gene: TRBJ2-3
v_gene: TRBV9
abundance: NA
CDR3nt: TGTGCCAGCAGCGTTCGCGCTAGCGGGATAACGGGGGCAGATACGCAGTATTTT
CDR3aa: CASSVRASGITGADTQYF

d_gene: NA
j_gene: TRBJ1-5
v_gene: TRBV30
abundance: NA
CDR3nt: TGTGCCTGGAGTGGACTTAGCAATCAGCCCCAGCATTTT
CDR3aa: CAWSGLSNQPQHF

d_gene: NA
j_gene: TRBJ2-1
v_gene: TRBV5-1
abundance: NA
CDR3nt: TGCGCCAGCAGCTTCGACAGGAGCTCCTACAATGAGCAGTTCTTC
CDR3aa: CASSFDRSSYNEQFF

d_gene: NA
j_gene: TRBJ1-2
v_gene: TRBV28
abundance: NA
CDR3nt: TGTGCCAGCAGTGCTTACAGGGCTGGCTACACCTTC
CDR3aa: CASSAYRAGYTF

d_gene: NA
j_gene: TRBJ2-2
v_gene: TRBV28
abundance: NA
CDR3nt: TGTGCCAGCAGTACTACCGGGGAGCTGTTTTTT
CDR3aa: CASSTTGELFF

d_gene: NA
j_gene: TRBJ2-2
v_gene: TRBV6-4
abundance: NA
CDR3nt: TGTGCCAGCAAAGCCCCGAACACCGGGGAGCTGTTTTTT
CDR3aa: CASKAPNTGELFF

d_gene: TRBD2
j_gene: TRBJ2-7
v_gene: TRBV6-5
abundance: NA
CDR3nt: TGTGCCAGCAGACCCCCAAGCGGGGGGAACTACGAGCAGTACTTC
CDR3aa: CASRPPSGGNYEQYF

d_gene: NA
j_gene: TRBJ1-1
v_gene: TRBV28
abundance: NA
CDR3nt: TGTGCCAGCATTAGGTCAGGCTATATGAACACTGAAGCTTTCTTT
CDR3aa: CASIRSGYMNTEAFF

d_gene: TRBD2
j_gene: TRBJ2-1
v_gene: TRBV24-1
abundance: NA
CDR3nt: TGTGCCACCGGACTAGCGGGAGTGTATGAGCAGTTCTTC
CDR3aa: CATGLAGVYEQFF

d_gene: NA
j_gene: TRBJ2-1
v_gene: TRBV15
abundance: once
CDR3nt: TGTGCCACCAGCAGAGGTTTCCCGCCGGGGAATGAGCAGTTCTTC
CDR3aa: CATSRGFPPGNEQFF

d_gene: NA
j_gene: TRBJ2-7
v_gene: TRBV5-1
abundance: NA
CDR3nt: TGCGCCAGCAGCAGCGCCGCTTTCGAGCAGTACTTC
CDR3aa: CASSSAAFEQYF

d_gene: NA
j_gene: TRBJ1-4
v_gene: TRBV29-1
abundance: NA
CDR3nt: TGCAGCGCTGGCCCGGGGGTAACTAATGAAAAACTGTTTTTT
CDR3aa: CSAGPGVTNEKLFF

d_gene: NA
j_gene: TRBJ1-5
v_gene: TRBV7-9
abundance: NA
CDR3nt: TGTGCCAGCAGCCAGGGGAGTCCGGGCCAGCCCCAGCATTTT
CDR3aa: CASSQGSPGQPQHF

d_gene: NA
j_gene: TRBJ2-7
v_gene: TRBV7-2
abundance: NA
CDR3nt: TGTGCCAGCAGCTTAGGACGGTCGGGGGACTCGTACGAGCAGTACTTC
CDR3aa: CASSLGRSGDSYEQYF

d_gene: NA
j_gene: TRBJ1-6
v_gene: TRBV6-5
abundance: few
CDR3nt: TGTGCCAGCAGTTACTCAGGAGGGCTGAATTCACCCCTCCACTTT
CDR3aa: CASSYSGGLNSPLHF

d_gene: NA
j_gene: TRBJ2-5
v_gene: TRBV20-1
abundance: NA
CDR3nt: TGCAGTGCTAGTAAGGGGATCCAAGAGACCCAGTACTTC
CDR3aa: CSASKGIQETQYF